Presented here are 29 T cell receptor beta chains from one specimen sequenced in a study of blood T cell repertoires in COVID-19. Libraries were prepared by immunoSEQ multiplex PCR; TCRdb keeps only in-frame clonotypes and omits some of them. The table has around 250,000 clones, almost 90% seen once; the top ten hold around 2.3%. The sequenced sample consisted of peripheral blood. Source of these receptors: a woman aged 55-70 years with COVID-19, enrolled during active disease.

This rearrangement joins TRBV12-5 to TRBJ1-5; the D gene is possibly TRBD1 (5 bases). The CDR3 sequence is 16 residues long. V was trimmed by 3 bases and J by 0 bases, leaving 12 bases between them. Germline CDR1 reads LGHNT; CDR2 reads FRNRAP. In DNA, the CDR3 is TGTGCTAGTGGTTTAAGTAGGGGAAATAGCAATCAGCCCCAGCATTTT. It yields the protein CASGLSRGNSNQPQHF.

The chain links TRBV12-5 to TRBJ1-3; the match to TRBD1 covers 9 bases. V was pared by 0 bases and J by 0 bases, with 6 bases of the junction left unmatched. Germline V gene data show CDR1 as LGHNT and CDR2 as FRNRAP. This CDR3 comprises 18 residues. DNA for the CDR3: TGTGCTAGTGGTTTGGTCCGGGACAGGGTGCTCTCTGGAAACACCATATATTTT. As protein: CASGLVRDRVLSGNTIYF.

The genes are TRBV10-3 and TRBJ2-7; 10 bases align to TRBD1. V lost 6 bases and J lost 6; bases outside the gene matches: 5. The germline CDR1 and CDR2 sequences are ENHRY and SYGVKD. CDR3 size: 13 residues. The CDR3 DNA reads TGTGCCATCAGGGGGACAGGGGTACGCGAGCAGTACTTC. This sequence encodes CAIRGTGVREQYF.

The chain recombines TRBV7-6 with TRBJ1-1; 9 bases map to TRBD1. Germline CDR1 SGHVS, CDR2 FNYEAQ. The CDR3 runs to 16 residues. Trimming cost V 1 base and J 4 bases; bases outside gene matches: 7. CDR3: CASSLGTGGGVTEAFF. In nucleotides, the CDR3 is TGTGCCAGCAGCTTAGGAACAGGGGGCGGGGTCACTGAAGCTTTCTTT.

This chain links TRBV5-6 with TRBJ1-5, with D perhaps matching TRBD1 (6 bases). CDR3 size: 16 residues. Germline assignment: CDR1 SGHDT and CDR2 YYEEEE. V lost 4 bases, J lost 0 bases, and 14 bases lay in between. CDR3 amino acids: CASSTQGIYSNQPQHF. In DNA, the CDR3 is TGTGCCAGCAGCACACAGGGAATTTATAGCAATCAGCCCCAGCATTTT.

This clone was counted between two and nine times. The sample has other DNA sequences that encode this CDR3 too. V usage is TRBV9 and J usage is TRBJ1-1, with D perhaps TRBD1 (5 bases). Germline CDR1 reads SGDLS; CDR2 reads YYNGEE. The CDR3 sequence is 14 residues long. V lost 0 bases, J lost 2 bases, and 8 bases lay in between. The CDR3 loop is CASSVGTGNTEAFF. In DNA form, the CDR3 reads TGTGCCAGCAGCGTAGGTACAGGAAACACTGAAGCTTTCTTT.

The chain carries TRBV5-8 and TRBJ1-5; D not certain. Germline V gene lookup returns CDR1 SGHTS and CDR2 YDEGEE. This CDR3 is built from 13 residues. The ends were cut back, 0 bases at V and 5 bases at J, with 6 bases in the middle. CDR3 region: CASSLGPDQPQHF. CDR3 bases: TGTGCCAGCAGCTTGGGTCCCGATCAGCCCCAGCATTTT.

The rearrangement joins TRBV7-9 to TRBJ2-5; D not certain. V lost 5 bases and J lost 4, with 8 bases in between. The CDR3 spans 12 residues. Germline V gene sequence: CDR1 SEHNR, CDR2 FQNEAQ (reference sequence). CDR3 DNA: TGTGCCAGCAGCCTCACTACAGAGACCCAGTACTTC. Translating it yields CASSLTTETQYF. Supplemented by reference TRBV7-9 and TRBJ2-5, the full variable domain reads DTGVSQNPRHKITKRGQNVTFRCDPISEHNRLYWYRQTLGQGPEFLTYFQNEAQLEKSRLLSDRFSAERPKGSFSTLEIQRTEQGDSAMYLCASSLTTETQYFGPGTRLLVL.

The V and J genes are TRBV15 and TRBJ2-1; D is uncertain. Germline V lookup: CDR1 LNHNV, CDR2 YYDKDF (reference sequence). V lost 0 bases to trimming and J lost 6 bases, with 12 bases between them. There are 15 residues in the CDR3. In DNA form, the CDR3 reads TGTGCCACCAGCAGAGATATTTCAGCGAGCAATGAGCAGTTCTTC. Translated, it gives CATSRDISASNEQFF.

This clone has only a few counts. The chain links TRBV4-2 to TRBJ1-2; possible D gene TRBD1, 6 bases. Germline assignment: CDR1 LGHNA and CDR2 YNFKEQ. V dropped 0 bases and J dropped 7 bases, with 9 bases sitting between them. The CDR3 is 13 residues long. The CDR3: CASSQEGAGGYTF. The CDR3, as DNA: TGTGCCAGCAGCCAAGAGGGGGCCGGTGGCTACACCTTC.

The V call is TRBV5-4, the J call TRBJ1-1; 8 bases are shared with TRBD1. V was clipped by 4 bases and J by 0 bases; unmatched bases: 8. The CDR3 contains 16 residues. Germline assignment: CDR1 SGHNT and CDR2 YYREEE (reference sequence). The CDR3 reads CASSQGQGGMNTEAFF. In DNA form, the CDR3 reads TGTGCCAGCAGCCAAGGACAGGGTGGGATGAACACTGAAGCTTTCTTT.

The chain recombines TRBV27 with TRBJ2-7, with D unclear. CDR3 size: 15 residues. Looked up from germline, CDR1 is MNHEY and CDR2 is SMNVEV (reference sequence). The V end lost 5 bases, the J end lost 0 bases, and 14 bases lay between the germline ends. The CDR3 protein is CASSVRHVSSYEQYF. The CDR3 DNA sequence: TGTGCCAGCAGTGTCAGACACGTAAGCTCCTACGAGCAGTACTTC.

This clone was found once. The chain employs TRBV7-7 and TRBJ1-2, with D possibly matching TRBD1 (5 bases). The V gene's germline CDR1 is SSHAT and CDR2 FNYEAQ (reference sequence). The V gene lost 5 bases and the J gene lost 7 bases, with 17 bases spanning the gap. The CDR3 runs to 14 residues. This CDR3 reads CASSPYRQGCGYTF. DNA of the CDR3: TGTGCCAGCAGCCCGTACCGTCAGGGTTGTGGCTACACCTTC.

The rearrangement links TRBV29-1 to TRBJ1-2; 10 bases line up with TRBD1. This CDR3 is built from 13 residues. Germline V gene sequence: CDR1 SQVTM, CDR2 ANQGSEA. V was clipped by 7 bases and J by 8 bases; unmatched bases: 10. CDR3 DNA: TGCAGCGCCCCTGGACAGGGGGTCGGCGGCTACACCTTC. Translation gives CSAPGQGVGGYTF.

CDR3 in amino acids: CSASQVNTEAFF. CDR3 nucleotides: TGCAGTGCTAGTCAGGTGAACACTGAAGCTTTCTTT. The chain is built from TRBV20-1 and TRBJ1-1; no reliable D call. This CDR3 is built from 12 residues. V was trimmed by 3 bases and J by 0 bases, leaving 5 bases between them. In germline, CDR1 is DFQATT, CDR2 SNEGSKA (reference sequence).

The V gene is TRBV6-5, the J gene TRBJ1-2, with 10 bases identical to TRBD1. J gave up 4 bases and V 2 bases, and 4 bases lay outside the gene matches. The CDR3 covers 15 residues. From germline, CDR1 is MNHEY and CDR2 SVGAGI. CDR3 in DNA: TGTGCCAGCAGTTACGCGACAGGGGGCTTCTATGGCTACACCTTC. It encodes CASSYATGGFYGYTF.

J is TRBJ2-1 and V is TRBV3-1 (or the pseudogene TRBV3-2); TRBD1 matches 11 bases. V dropped 3 bases and J dropped 7; count of bases not matched to a gene: 5. Per the germline V gene, CDR1 is LGHDT and CDR2 is YNNKEL (reference sequence). This CDR3 has 15 amino acids. CDR3 residues: CASSQRGTGGNEQFF. CDR3 DNA: TGTGCCAGCAGCCAGAGGGGGACAGGGGGGAATGAGCAGTTCTTC.

The chain links TRBV10-3 to TRBJ1-1; perhaps TRBD1 as D (5 bases). The V gene's germline CDR1 is ENHRY and CDR2 SYGVKD. Deletions cut 4 bases from V and 1 base from J, with 10 bases between. The CDR3 contains 14 residues. The chain's CDR3 is CAISGRQQNTEAFF. The CDR3 nucleotides read TGTGCCATCAGTGGGCGACAGCAGAACACTGAAGCTTTCTTT.

The V gene is TRBV25-1, the J gene TRBJ2-7, with D perhaps matching TRBD1 (6 bases). Germline CDR1 and CDR2: MGHDK and SYGVNS. The CDR3 contains 13 residues. V was trimmed by 2 bases and J by 5 bases, leaving 10 bases between them. CDR3 amino acids: CASSENRANEQYF. The CDR3, as DNA: TGTGCCAGCAGTGAAAACAGGGCTAACGAGCAGTACTTC.

This clone was counted once. V and J are TRBV19 and TRBJ1-5; D is undetermined. V was pared by 6 bases and J by 3 bases, with 9 bases between. CDR3 length: 13 amino acids. CDR1 is LNHDA and CDR2 is SQIVND in the germline V gene (reference sequence). CDR3 protein: CASSPDFNQPQHF. DNA for the CDR3: TGTGCCAGTAGCCCCGACTTCAATCAGCCCCAGCATTTT.

The V gene is TRBV29-1, the J gene TRBJ1-1; 9 bases match TRBD1. Germline V lookup: CDR1 SQVTM, CDR2 ANQGSEA. J gave up 2 bases and V 5 bases, and 3 bases lay outside the gene matches. CDR3 length: 13 residues. The CDR3, as DNA: TGCAGCGTTCGACAGGGGGGAAACACTGAAGCTTTCTTT. This sequence encodes CSVRQGGNTEAFF.

V is TRBV7-8 and J is TRBJ2-1; TRBD1 is a possible D gene (5 bases). The germline gives CDR1 SGHVS, CDR2 FQNEAQ. This CDR3 contains 15 residues. V lost 2 bases and J lost 6, with 14 bases in between. CDR3 DNA: TGTGCCAGCAGCTTATTGCAGGGTGTGGGCAATGAGCAGTTCTTC. It specifies CASSLLQGVGNEQFF.

The chain uses TRBV4-3 and TRBJ2-1; D remains unclear. This CDR3 comprises 13 residues. Between the trimmed V and J ends, which lost 1 base and 9 bases, there was a span of 10 bases. Germline V CDR1 and CDR2: LGHNA, YSLEER. Here the CDR3 reads CASSQVGSVEQFF. For the CDR3, the DNA is TGCGCCAGCAGCCAAGTGGGCTCGGTTGAGCAGTTCTTC.

This chain uses TRBV27 with TRBJ1-5; D gene uncertain. V shed 1 base and J shed 2 bases, with 15 bases lying between them. The CDR3 consists of 17 residues. Per germline, CDR1 MNHEY and CDR2 SMNVEV (reference sequence). CDR3 protein: CASSLLGRVGGNQPQHF. The DNA of the CDR3 is TGTGCCAGCAGTTTATTAGGGCGGGTCGGGGGCAATCAGCCCCAGCATTTT.

The chain links TRBV5-6 to TRBJ2-1; weak D call: TRBD1 (5 bases). The germline V and J ends were trimmed by 5 bases and 7 bases, with 13 bases remaining between them. The V gene's germline CDR1 is SGHDT and CDR2 YYEEEE. This CDR3 region has 13 residues. CDR3 sequence reads: CASRPTGRNEQFF. The CDR3 bases are TGTGCCAGCAGGCCAACAGGAAGGAATGAGCAGTTCTTC.

This rearrangement joins TRBV20-1 to TRBJ1-4; D ambiguous. V was cut by 3 bases and J by 7 bases, with 15 bases left in between. The CDR3 has 14 amino acids. Germline assignment: CDR1 DFQATT and CDR2 SNEGSKA (reference sequence). The CDR3 nucleotides read TGCAGTGCTAGTACCAGGCGTTTAGGTGAAAAACTGTTTTTT. Protein sequence: CSASTRRLGEKLFF.

The V and J genes are TRBV5-1 and TRBJ2-6; D is perhaps TRBD1 (6 bases). The germline V and J ends were trimmed by 4 bases and 0 bases, with 20 bases remaining between them. CDR3 length equals 19 residues. Germline V gives CDR1 SGHRS, CDR2 YFSETQ. Here the CDR3 DNA reads TGCGCCAGCAGCACGTCCCTCCAGGGGACCTACTCTGGGGCCAACGTCCTGACTTTC. Encoded protein: CASSTSLQGTYSGANVLTF.

Worth noting for this clone: The junction differs from germline at one of its ends, possibly a read error. This chain joins TRBV29-1 and TRBJ2-4, with 9 bases lining up with TRBD2. Germline CDR1 SQVTM, CDR2 ANQGSEA. The length of the CDR3 is 17 residues. The CDR3 is CRVDGRGRGGRGNIQYF. The CDR3 DNA reads TGCCGCGTTGACGGGCGGGGGCGGGGGGGAAGGGGAAACATTCAGTACTTC.

This clone was detected once. The rearrangement joins TRBV9 to TRBJ2-1; the D gene is possibly TRBD2 (5 bases). With 4 bases removed from V and 0 bases from J, the gap between germline ends came to 8 bases. CDR3 length: 14 amino acids. Per the germline V gene, CDR1 is SGDLS and CDR2 is YYNGEE. The CDR3 nucleotides are TGTGCCAGCAGCCCACGGGGCTCCTACAATGAGCAGTTCTTC. Protein sequence: CASSPRGSYNEQFF.